This TCR beta chain was identified during a study of cytomegalovirus exposure and HLA in healthy donors. There were likely unrecorded immune exposures, though donors were nominally healthy when sampled. In the PCR, 60 Vbeta and 13 Jbeta primers were used. Profiled with immunoSEQ multiplex PCR; TCRdb holds only in-frame clones, not every one. The profile shows 220,000 or so clones, 78% of them singletons. The sequence was obtained from a male donor in good health and CMV-seronegative. Sequencing input: PBMCs.

The CDR3 DNA reads as TGTGCCAGCAGCTTGGATCCAGGGTTGGCCAAAAACATTCAGTACTTC. Translated: CASSLDPGLAKNIQYF. The rearrangement links TRBV5-4 to TRBJ2-4, with TRBD1 as a possible D gene (5 bases). V was cut by 0 bases and J by 1 base, with 11 bases left in between. Germline values: CDR1 SGHNT, CDR2 YYREEE (reference sequence). The CDR3 covers 16 residues.